This T cell receptor beta chain was sequenced for a study of T cell responses to AZD1222 COVID-19 vaccine. Study-level points and caveats: Females outnumbered males among donors, who were mostly white British; clonal diversity was possibly underestimated. Among AZD1222 vaccinees, only 5 or 6 were seropositive at baseline. Repertoire sampling occurred only after the peak T cell response.

This table comes from immunoSEQ multiplex PCR, and its TCRdb copy is limited to in-frame clones, with some not included. Here the sample spans tens of thousands of clones, 85% to 90% being singletons. As to this clone: The antigen is not known. The same CDR3 can be traced to other DNA sequences in this sample.

Germline lookup yields CDR1 SNHLY and CDR2 FYNNEI. The length of the CDR3 is 12 residues. Trimming took 4 bases from V and 3 from J, leaving 7 bases between them. Sequencing used peripheral blood, obtained on day 0 of MenACWY control vaccination. The source of this sequence is an adult in good health. The J gene is TRBJ2-7, the V gene TRBV2, with D hard to call. CDR3 in DNA: TGTGCCAGCAGTGGTGATAGCTACGAGCAGTACTTC. Translating gives CASSGDSYEQYF.